The 8 T cell receptor beta chains in this list originate from one sample, sequenced in a study of blood T cells in healthy people across ages (dated by TCRdb to 2013 to 2016). Libraries were built with 5' RACE. Sequencing instrument: Illumina HiSeq 2500. A second PCR of about 6 to 11 cycles was performed with a sample-barcoded 5' primer and a J-beta primer mix. TCRdb cleaned the public reads at Q25 with fastp, built clones with MiXCR and kept in-frame beta chains. When rows share a CDR3 protein, they turn into one entry using the most common DNA and genes. The sample table shows 1.5 million to 2 million distinct CDR3 sequences, and 28% are seen once. The top ten clonotypes cover roughly 8.2% of the sample. Sequencing was carried out using blood. The origin of the receptors is a woman between 25 and 40 years old in good health.

This clonotype was recorded a few times. The junction departs from germline at one end; a sequencing error may be responsible. Here the CDR3 DNA reads TGTGCCTGCAGGGAGGTGGGCACTGAAGCTTTCTTT. The encoded protein is CACREVGTEAFF. The gene calls are TRBV2 and TRBJ1-1, with D possibly being TRBD1 (5 bases). The germline V gene has CDR1 SNHLY and CDR2 FYNNEI. This CDR3 has 12 amino acids.

This clonotype was picked up one time. The J gene is TRBJ1-1, the V gene TRBV3-1, with TRBD1 matching 12 bases. CDR3 size: 16 residues. The V gene's germline CDR1 is LGHDT and CDR2 YNNKEL (reference sequence). J lost 8 bases, V lost 4 bases, and 11 bases had no gene match. CDR3 in amino acids: CASSPRGQGAGTEAFF. In nucleotides, the CDR3 is TGTGCCAGCAGCCCCCGGGGACAGGGGGCAGGCACCGAAGCTTTCTTT.

This clonotype was seen a handful of times. V usage is TRBV6-5 and J usage is TRBJ1-5; 8 bases agree with TRBD1. Germline CDR1 reads MNHEY; CDR2 reads SVGAGI. The CDR3 consists of 15 residues. Trimming cost V 6 bases and J 2 bases; bases outside gene matches: 6. The CDR3 loop is CASRRTGKGNQPQHF. The DNA of the CDR3 is TGTGCCAGCAGACGGACAGGGAAGGGCAATCAGCCCCAGCATTTT.

This clonotype was counted at least ten times. The V and J genes are TRBV5-1 and TRBJ2-4, with a possible D match to TRBD2 (6 bases). CDR1 and CDR2 from the germline V gene are SGHRS and YFSETQ. The CDR3 has 15 residues. V lost 5 bases and J lost 8, with 20 bases in between. Written as DNA, the CDR3 is TGCGCCAGCAGTGGGGGAGGCGACTATCTAGACATTCAGTACTTC. Translated, it gives CASSGGGDYLDIQYF.

This clonotype was seen only once. The chain uses TRBV27 and TRBJ2-1, with 10 positions matching TRBD2. The CDR3 loop spans 16 amino acids. With 0 bases clipped from V and 6 bases from J, the junction kept 5 bases outside the gene matches. The germline V gene encodes CDR1 MNHEY and CDR2 SMNVEV (reference sequence). The CDR3 nucleotides read TGTGCCAGCAGTTTATCGGGACTAGCGTTTCGCAATGAGCAGTTCTTC. Translated, it gives CASSLSGLAFRNEQFF.

The chain has TRBV12-3 or TRBV12-4 and TRBJ2-7; D is perhaps TRBD1 or TRBD2 (5 bases each). The CDR3 consists of 15 residues. V was shortened by 5 bases and J by 0 bases, with 14 bases between the two germline ends. CDR3 coding DNA: TGTGCCAGCAGTAAAGGGACGGCGAGCTCCTACGAGCAGTACTTC. Protein sequence: CASSKGTASSYEQYF.

The chain joins TRBV5-6 to TRBJ2-3; 8 bases map to TRBD2. V lost 4 bases, J lost 4 bases, and 17 bases stayed unmatched. Looked up from germline, CDR1 is SGHDT and CDR2 is YYEEEE. This CDR3 is built from 18 residues. DNA for the CDR3: TGTGCCAGCAGCCCGCTGGTCGGGAGGGCCGTTGGCGCAGATACGCAGTATTTT. Amino acids: CASSPLVGRAVGADTQYF.

Ten or more counts support this clonotype. The chain has TRBV6-8 and TRBJ1-2, with a possible D match to TRBD1 (6 bases). The CDR3 is made up of 17 amino acids. From germline, CDR1 is MNHGY and CDR2 SAAAGT. Trimming pared 7 bases from V and 2 bases from J, leaving 23 bases between. CDR3 sequence reads: CASTWFNSRGANYGYTF. CDR3 DNA: TGTGCCAGCACCTGGTTCAATTCCAGGGGAGCGAACTATGGCTACACCTTC.